Below, one T cell receptor (beta chain) is given with its context. Original data processing: Nucleated cell number was recorded as an estimate derived from reference gene primer amplification. Some clones are missing from TCRdb's copy, which holds only in-frame ones; the method was immunoSEQ multiplex PCR. V and J calls and clone size follow that table, whereas D and trimming were derived from the DNA. The table includes 100,000 to 120,000 clones, roughly 87% detected once. This sample is part of a study of blood T cell repertoires in COVID-19. The overall study: Italy, Spain and the United States were the sources of the convalescent and acute COVID-19 samples. Sources were T cells, B-cell-depleted T cells, or PBMCs; the material itself was cDNA or gDNA.

With 4 bases removed from V and 1 base from J, the gap between germline ends came to 17 bases. The CDR3 loop spans 16 amino acids. Per germline, CDR1 SGHRS and CDR2 YFSETQ. The rearrangement uses TRBV5-1 and TRBJ1-1; tentative D call: TRBD1 (6 bases). The sample comprised peripheral blood. This receptor was obtained from a man aged 50-59 years with acute or convalescent COVID-19. CDR3 loop: CASSLAEQGPNTEAFF. DNA of the CDR3: TGCGCCAGCAGCCTCGCAGAACAGGGACCGAACACTGAAGCTTTCTTT.